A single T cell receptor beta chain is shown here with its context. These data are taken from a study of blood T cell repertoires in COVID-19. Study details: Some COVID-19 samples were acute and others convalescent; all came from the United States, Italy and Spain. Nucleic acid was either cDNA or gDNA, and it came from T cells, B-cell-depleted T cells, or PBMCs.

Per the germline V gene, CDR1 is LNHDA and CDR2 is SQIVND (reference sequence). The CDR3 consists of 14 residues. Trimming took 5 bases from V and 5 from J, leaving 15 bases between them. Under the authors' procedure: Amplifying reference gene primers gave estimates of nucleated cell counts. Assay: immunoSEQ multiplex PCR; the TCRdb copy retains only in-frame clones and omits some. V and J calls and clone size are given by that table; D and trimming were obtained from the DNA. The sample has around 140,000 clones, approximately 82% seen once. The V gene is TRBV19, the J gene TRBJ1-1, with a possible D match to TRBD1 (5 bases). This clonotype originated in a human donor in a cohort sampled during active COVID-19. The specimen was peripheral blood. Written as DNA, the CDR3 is TGTGCCAGTAGTGGGCAGGCGGCAGGGACTGAAGCTTTCTTT. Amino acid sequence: CASSGQAAGTEAFF.